This T cell receptor (beta chain) appears in the sequencing data of a study of cytomegalovirus exposure and HLA in healthy donors. Study-wide background: The early release's HLA-typed donors yielded some 85 million unique TCRs.

Primers included in the PCR were 60 Vbeta and 13 Jbeta primers. Here immunoSEQ multiplex PCR was the method, and the copy in TCRdb shows in-frame clones only, minus some. The sample yields some 150,000 clones, around 79% seen once. Study-level results: In a later analysis, an Asian-associated ancestry cluster reportedly showed fewer N-insertions than the roughly 700-donor mean.

Regarding this clone: The antigen remains unidentified.

The CDR3 is made up of 14 amino acids. Per germline, CDR1 MNHEY and CDR2 SMNVEV (reference sequence). Deletions cut 5 bases from V and 3 bases from J, with 11 bases between. Sequences were obtained from PBMCs. This chain connects TRBV27 to TRBJ1-5; D perhaps matches TRBD1 (6 bases). The sequence derives from a man aged 30 to 39 in good health and CMV-seropositive. The CDR3 here is CASSRAGVNQPQHF. The CDR3, as DNA: TGTGCCAGCAGTCGGGCAGGGGTCAATCAGCCCCAGCATTTT.